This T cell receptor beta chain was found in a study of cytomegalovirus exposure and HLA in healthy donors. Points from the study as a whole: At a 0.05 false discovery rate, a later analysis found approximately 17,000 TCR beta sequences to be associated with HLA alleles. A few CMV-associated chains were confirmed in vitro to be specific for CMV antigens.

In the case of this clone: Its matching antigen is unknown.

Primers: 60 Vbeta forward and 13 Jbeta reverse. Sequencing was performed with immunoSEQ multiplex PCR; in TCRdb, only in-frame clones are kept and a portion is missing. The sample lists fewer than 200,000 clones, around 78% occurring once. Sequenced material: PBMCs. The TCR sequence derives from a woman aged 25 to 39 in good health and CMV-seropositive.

CDR3 protein: CASRHSGTGGAEQYF. The CDR3 coding sequence is TGTGCCAGCAGACACTCTGGGACAGGGGGCGCCGAGCAGTACTTC. The chain carries TRBV2 and TRBJ2-7; 12 positions match TRBD1. Germline lookup yields CDR1 SNHLY and CDR2 FYNNEI. The CDR3 consists of 15 residues. V shed 6 bases and J 6 bases; nucleotides not matched to a gene: 9.